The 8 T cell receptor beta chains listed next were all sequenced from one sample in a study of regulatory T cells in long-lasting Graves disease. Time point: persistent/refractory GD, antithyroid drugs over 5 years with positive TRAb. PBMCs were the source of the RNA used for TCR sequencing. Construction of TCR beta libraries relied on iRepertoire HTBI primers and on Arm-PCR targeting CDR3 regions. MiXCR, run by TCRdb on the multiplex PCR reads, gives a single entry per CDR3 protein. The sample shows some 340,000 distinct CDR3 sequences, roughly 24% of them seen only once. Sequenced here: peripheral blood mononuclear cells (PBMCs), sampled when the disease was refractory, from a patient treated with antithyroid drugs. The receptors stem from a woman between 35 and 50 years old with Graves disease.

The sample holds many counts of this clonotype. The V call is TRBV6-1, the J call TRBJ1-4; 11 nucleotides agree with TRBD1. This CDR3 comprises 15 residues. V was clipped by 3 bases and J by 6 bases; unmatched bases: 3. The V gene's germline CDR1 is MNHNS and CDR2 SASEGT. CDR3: CASSDGTGGHEKLFF. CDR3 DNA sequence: TGTGCCAGCAGTGACGGGACAGGGGGGCATGAAAAACTGTTTTTT.

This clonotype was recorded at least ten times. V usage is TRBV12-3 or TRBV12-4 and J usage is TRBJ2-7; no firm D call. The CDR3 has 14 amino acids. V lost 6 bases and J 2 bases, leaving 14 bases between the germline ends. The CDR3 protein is CASRTSTITYEQYF. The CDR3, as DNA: TGTGCCAGCAGAACCTCAACTATAACCTACGAGCAGTACTTC.

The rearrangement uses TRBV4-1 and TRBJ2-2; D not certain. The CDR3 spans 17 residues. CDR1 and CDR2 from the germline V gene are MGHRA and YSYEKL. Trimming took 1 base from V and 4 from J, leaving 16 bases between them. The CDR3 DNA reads TGCGCCAGCAGCCAAGGCGAGCTGGTGCTAGTCACCGGGGAGCTGTTTTTT. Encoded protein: CASSQGELVLVTGELFF.

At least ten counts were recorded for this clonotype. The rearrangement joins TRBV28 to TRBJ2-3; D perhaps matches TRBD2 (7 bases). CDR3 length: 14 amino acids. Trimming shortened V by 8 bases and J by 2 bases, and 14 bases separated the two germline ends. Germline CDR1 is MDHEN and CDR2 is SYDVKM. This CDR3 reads CASGRGGNTDTQYF. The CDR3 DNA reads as TGTGCCAGCGGGAGGGGGGGGAACACAGATACGCAGTATTTT.

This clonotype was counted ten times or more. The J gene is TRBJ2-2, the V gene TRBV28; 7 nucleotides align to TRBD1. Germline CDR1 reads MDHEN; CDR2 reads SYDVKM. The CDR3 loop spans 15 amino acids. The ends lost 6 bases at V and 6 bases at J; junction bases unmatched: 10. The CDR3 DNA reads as TGTGCCAGCAGGCCTCGGAAGGGGGCCGCCGGGGAGCTGTTTTTT. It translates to CASRPRKGAAGELFF.

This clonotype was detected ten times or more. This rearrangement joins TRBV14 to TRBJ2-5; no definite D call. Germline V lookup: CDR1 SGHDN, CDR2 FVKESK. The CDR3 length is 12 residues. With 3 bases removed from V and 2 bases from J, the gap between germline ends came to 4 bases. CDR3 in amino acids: CASSQLQETQYF. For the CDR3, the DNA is TGTGCCAGCAGCCAGTTACAAGAGACCCAGTACTTC. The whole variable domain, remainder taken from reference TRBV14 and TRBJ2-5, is EAGVTQFPSHSVIEKGQTVTLRCDPISGHDNLYWYRRVMGKEIKFLLHFVKESKQDESGMPNNRFLAERTGGTYSTLKVQPAELEDSGVYFCASSQLQETQYFGPGTRLLVL.

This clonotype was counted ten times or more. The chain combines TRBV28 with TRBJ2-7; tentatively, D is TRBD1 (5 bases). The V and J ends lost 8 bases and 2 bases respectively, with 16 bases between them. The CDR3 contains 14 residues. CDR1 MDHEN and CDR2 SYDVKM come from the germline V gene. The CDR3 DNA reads TGTGCCAGCGCCAGGGTCCAGGGCGCCTACGAGCAGTACTTC. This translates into CASARVQGAYEQYF.

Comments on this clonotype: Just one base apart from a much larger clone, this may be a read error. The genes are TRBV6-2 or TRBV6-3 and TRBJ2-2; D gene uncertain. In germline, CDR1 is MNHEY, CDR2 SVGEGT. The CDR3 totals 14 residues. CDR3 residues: CASCATVNIGELFF. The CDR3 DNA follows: TGTGCCAGTTGCGCCACAGTCAACATCGGGGAGCTGTTTTTT.